The rows below give T cell receptor beta chains drawn from one sample of a study of blood T cell repertoires in COVID-19. Clones were sequenced by immunoSEQ multiplex PCR, and TCRdb holds only the in-frame ones, with some missing. Seen here are about 240,000 clones, around 85% observed once, and the top ten hold around 5.9%. Sequences were obtained from peripheral blood. Source of these receptors: a man in his fifties or sixties with acute or convalescent COVID-19. Both conserved end residues are part of each CDR3. D genes are given only for firm matches. Only some rows state a clone size, as once, few, many or a class for expanded clones.

J gene | D gene | V gene | clone size | CDR3 DNA | CDR3 protein
TRBJ2-1 | TRBD2 | TRBV7-3 | . | TGTGCCAGCAGCTATCGGGGTAGCGGGAGTTACAATGAGCAGTTCTTC | CASSYRGSGSYNEQFF
TRBJ1-1 | . | TRBV3-1/TRBV3-2 | . | TGTGCCAGCAGCCTTAACCCGGGCACTGAAGCTTTCTTT | CASSLNPGTEAFF
TRBJ2-1 | TRBD1 | TRBV7-6 | . | TGTGCCAGCAGCCGGACAGGGAGCTCCTACAATGAGCAGTTCTTC | CASSRTGSSYNEQFF
TRBJ1-1 | TRBD1 | TRBV29-1 | once | TGCAGCGTTGCGGACAGGGTCGACACTGAAGCTTTCTTT | CSVADRVDTEAFF
TRBJ2-1 | TRBD2 | TRBV6-6 | . | TGTGCCAGCAGTTACTCGACGAGCGGGAGGAGTCGGCAGTTCTTC | CASSYSTSGRSRQFF
TRBJ2-7 | . | TRBV6-5 | . | TGTGCCACCAGGCGCGGTATCGCCTACGAGCAGTACTTC | CATRRGIAYEQYF
TRBJ2-1 | TRBD2 | TRBV7-2 | . | TGTGCCAGCAGCTTAGCGGGAGGGCCGGATGAGCAGTTCTTC | CASSLAGGPDEQFF
TRBJ1-2 | TRBD1 | TRBV2 | . | TGTGCCAGCAACAGGGGGCCGCGCATCGATGGCTACACCTTC | CASNRGPRIDGYTF
TRBJ1-2 | TRBD1 | TRBV19 | . | TGTGCCAGTAGTATCAATGCCCCGGGACAGGGGGCGTTTGGCTACACCTTC | CASSINAPGQGAFGYTF
TRBJ2-1 | . | TRBV5-4 | . | TGTGCCAGCAGCACGGGGAGCTCCTACAATGAGCAGTTCTTC | CASSTGSSYNEQFF
TRBJ1-2 | . | TRBV19 | . | TGTGCCAGTAGTCTGGGAGGGGACTATGGCTACACCTTC | CASSLGGDYGYTF
TRBJ1-2 | . | TRBV29-1 | . | TGCAGCCCCCATGGGCCTCTCCTCACCTTC | CSPHGPLLTF
TRBJ1-1 | . | TRBV7-2 | . | TGTGCCAGCAGCTTATTGGTAGGGGGGGAAAGAGGTGAAGCTTTCTTT | CASSLLVGGERGEAFF
TRBJ2-7 | TRBD2 | TRBV5-1 | . | TGCGCCAGCAGCTTGGTTGCGGTCCGGGGCGGGAGGAGTGAGCAGTACTTC | CASSLVAVRGGRSEQYF
TRBJ1-5 | . | TRBV9 | few | TGTGCCAGCAGCGTAGGGGCAAATCAGCCCCAGCATTTT | CASSVGANQPQHF
TRBJ2-2 | . | TRBV7-2 | . | TGTGCCAGCAGCTTAGATCAGGGGCCCGGGGAGCTGTTTTTT | CASSLDQGPGELFF
TRBJ2-3 | TRBD2 | TRBV11-2 | . | TGTGCCAGCAGCTCCCCCCAGCTAGCGGGAGCCCAAGATACGCAGTATTTT | CASSSPQLAGAQDTQYF
TRBJ1-2 | TRBD1 | TRBV27 | . | TGTGCCAGCAGTTTGGGACAGGGGAAGGATAACTATGGCTACACCTTC | CASSLGQGKDNYGYTF
TRBJ1-1 | . | TRBV5-1 | . | TGCGCCAGCAGCTTGGATGGGACAAACACTGAAGCTTTCTTT | CASSLDGTNTEAFF
TRBJ2-7 | TRBD2 | TRBV7-9 | . | TGTGCCAGCAGATCCCGGGGGGTCGACGAGCAGTACTTC | CASRSRGVDEQYF
TRBJ2-5 | TRBD2 | TRBV11-2 | . | TGTGCCAGCAGCCAAGGAAGGCTAGCGGGAGTCGAGACCCAGTACTTC | CASSQGRLAGVETQYF
TRBJ2-2 | . | TRBV7-6 | . | TGTGCCAGCAGCTCGGGGGACCAGGGCGCGGGCACCGGGGAGCTGTTTTTT | CASSSGDQGAGTGELFF
TRBJ2-7 | . | TRBV28 | . | TGTGCCAGCAGTTTAACGGGAACTCACGAGCAGTACTTC | CASSLTGTHEQYF